The 21 T cell receptor beta chains below all came from one sample that was sequenced in a study of T cell responses to AZD1222 COVID-19 vaccine. Sequencing used immunoSEQ multiplex PCR; TCRdb keeps in-frame clones, though not all of them. The profile covers roughly 130,000 clones, with around 90% appearing a single time and 1.3% to 1.5% taken by the ten largest. The sequenced sample was peripheral blood, obtained on day 0 of AZD1222 vaccination. These receptors were taken from an adult in good health.

This clone has a handful of counts. The rearrangement links TRBV28 to TRBJ1-1; 8 nucleotides align to TRBD1. The CDR3 sequence is 14 residues long. Germline V lookup: CDR1 MDHEN, CDR2 SYDVKM. V dropped 2 bases and J dropped 7; count of bases not matched to a gene: 6. CDR3 loop: CASSLPYRGDEAFF. CDR3 DNA sequence: TGTGCCAGCAGTTTACCCTACAGGGGGGATGAAGCTTTCTTT.

This chain uses TRBV7-2 with TRBJ2-7, with D perhaps matching TRBD1 (6 bases). V was cut by 0 bases and J by 2 bases, with 11 bases left in between. CDR3 length: 15 residues. Germline V lookup: CDR1 SGHTA, CDR2 FQGNSA. In nucleotides, the CDR3 is TGTGCCAGCAGCTTAGCAGGGGGTGGGCCCTACGAGCAGTACTTC. As protein: CASSLAGGGPYEQYF.

The V gene is TRBV10-3, the J gene TRBJ1-2, with D unclear. The V end was cut by 2 bases, the J end by 3 bases, with 7 bases between. The CDR3 has 13 residues. The V gene's germline CDR1 is ENHRY and CDR2 SYGVKD. The CDR3 DNA is TGTGCCATCAGTGAGGCGCCTGACTATGGCTACACCTTC. It codes for CAISEAPDYGYTF.

The chain links TRBV5-4 to TRBJ1-1; tentatively, D is TRBD1 (5 bases). V gave up 4 bases and J gave up 0 bases, with 10 bases separating them. Germline CDR1 is SGHNT and CDR2 is YYREEE (reference sequence). There are 14 residues in the CDR3. In DNA, the CDR3 is TGTGCCAGCAGCCCAGACAGCATGAACACTGAAGCTTTCTTT. Protein sequence: CASSPDSMNTEAFF.

The chain carries TRBV4-1 and TRBJ2-7, with 8 bases that match TRBD1. The CDR3 has 15 amino acids. The germline V gene encodes CDR1 MGHRA and CDR2 YSYEKL. J was trimmed by 3 bases and V by 3 bases; bases with no gene match: 7. Here the CDR3 DNA reads TGCGCCAGCAGCCACCCCGGGACAGGCGGCTACGAGCAGTACTTC. Translating gives CASSHPGTGGYEQYF.

The gene calls are TRBV29-1 and TRBJ2-1; the D is unclear. The V gene's germline CDR1 is SQVTM and CDR2 ANQGSEA. With 4 bases removed from V and 5 bases from J, the gap between germline ends came to 3 bases. The CDR3 runs to 10 residues. CDR3 loop: CSVGDNEQFF. The CDR3 coding sequence is TGCAGCGTTGGGGACAATGAGCAGTTCTTC.

The V and J genes are TRBV3-1 (or the pseudogene TRBV3-2) and TRBJ2-7, with D maybe TRBD1 (5 bases). V dropped 4 bases and J dropped 6 bases, with 16 bases sitting between them. Germline CDR1 reads LGHDT; CDR2 reads YNNKEL (reference sequence). The CDR3 is 14 residues long. The CDR3, as DNA: TGTGCCAGCAGCCTACAGGACCGGGTAGGCGAGCAGTACTTC. Translation: CASSLQDRVGEQYF.

The chain combines TRBV18 with TRBJ2-2; TRBD1 matches at 8 bases. The CDR3 spans 18 residues. CDR1 is KGHSH and CDR2 is LQKENI in the germline V gene. V dropped 5 bases and J dropped 2; count of bases not matched to a gene: 13. This CDR3 is CASSSRQGPIPNTGELFF. CDR3 coding DNA: TGTGCCAGCTCATCCCGACAGGGGCCTATACCTAACACCGGGGAGCTGTTTTTT.

The chain links TRBV6-4 to TRBJ1-5; 10 bases are a match to TRBD1. The germline gives CDR1 MRHNA, CDR2 SNTAGT. CDR3 length: 17 residues. The junction had 8 bases not matched to a gene; V was cut back by 6 bases and J by 0 bases. The CDR3, as DNA: TGTGCCAGCAGGGGACAGGGGAGGCAATATAGCAATCAGCCCCAGCATTTT. It specifies CASRGQGRQYSNQPQHF.

The rearrangement uses TRBV5-1 and TRBJ2-3; D possibly uses TRBD1 or TRBD2 (5 bases each). The V gene lost 10 bases and the J gene lost 2 bases, with 14 bases spanning the gap. Germline assignment: CDR1 SGHRS and CDR2 YFSETQ. The CDR3 runs 13 residues. The CDR3 coding sequence is TGCGCCTCTACGGGGACCAACACAGATACGCAGTATTTT. It yields the protein CASTGTNTDTQYF.

The chain combines TRBV6-2 or TRBV6-3 with TRBJ2-7; 10 nucleotides match TRBD1. The trim removed 5 bases at V and 5 bases at J, leaving 9 bases unmatched. The CDR3 covers 15 residues. Germline CDR1 MNHEY, CDR2 SVGEGT. The DNA of the CDR3 is TGTGCCAGCAGTGCTGGGACAGGGGTAAATGACGAGCAGTACTTC. It is translated as CASSAGTGVNDEQYF.

This chain joins TRBV6-2 or TRBV6-3 and TRBJ2-5, with D perhaps TRBD2 (5 bases). Looked up from germline, CDR1 is MNHEY and CDR2 is SVGEGT. V lost 2 bases to trimming and J lost 5 bases, with 9 bases between them. The CDR3 covers 13 residues. This CDR3 reads CASSYDYPETQYF. DNA of the CDR3: TGTGCCAGCAGTTACGACTACCCGGAGACCCAGTACTTC.

The rearrangement uses TRBV29-1 and TRBJ2-5; TRBD2 aligns across 10 bases. The V gene's germline CDR1 is SQVTM and CDR2 ANQGSEA. The CDR3 runs 15 residues. V gave up 8 bases and J gave up 5 bases; unmatched junction bases: 14. The CDR3 sequence: CSLEGSGGAWETQYF. The CDR3 bases are TGCAGCCTCGAGGGAAGCGGGGGGGCCTGGGAGACCCAGTACTTC.

The chain carries TRBV28 and TRBJ2-7; the D gene is possibly TRBD2 (6 bases). Germline CDR1 reads MDHEN; CDR2 reads SYDVKM. The length of the CDR3 is 14 residues. V was trimmed by 6 bases and J by 0 bases, leaving 12 bases between them. In nucleotides, the CDR3 is TGTGCCAGCAGGGAAGTCGGGGGCTCCTACGAGCAGTACTTC. Its translation is CASREVGGSYEQYF.

The J gene is TRBJ1-2, the V gene TRBV5-6; D possibly corresponds to TRBD1 (5 bases). Trimming removed 4 bases from V and 8 bases from J, with 24 bases in between. The CDR3 length is 16 residues. Germline CDR1 reads SGHDT; CDR2 reads YYEEEE. CDR3: CASSPVVGALKGGYTF. The DNA for the CDR3 is TGTGCCAGCAGCCCAGTCGTAGGGGCCCTTAAGGGGGGCTACACCTTC.

V gene TRBV28 combines with J gene TRBJ2-3, with D tentatively TRBD2 (7 bases). Germline V lookup: CDR1 MDHEN, CDR2 SYDVKM. The length of the CDR3 is 13 residues. Deletions cut 6 bases from V and 5 bases from J, with 12 bases between. The CDR3 DNA reads TGTGCCAGCAGCGGGGGGCGGGGAGATACGCAGTATTTT. It yields the protein CASSGGRGDTQYF. Using reference TRBV28 and TRBJ2-3 for the parts outside the CDR3, the full variable domain is DVKVTQSSRYLVKRTGEKVFLECVQDMDHENMFWYRQDPGLGLRLIYFSYDVKMKEKGDIPEGYSVSREKKERFSLILESASTNQTSMYLCASSGGRGDTQYFGPGTRLTVL.

The chain couples TRBV4-3 to TRBJ1-5; D is unresolved. Germline assignment: CDR1 LGHNA and CDR2 YSLEER. The CDR3 loop spans 13 amino acids. The V and J ends lost 4 bases and 9 bases respectively, with 13 bases between them. The CDR3 DNA is TGCGCCAGCAGCCCAGGTATGGGGTGGCCCCAGCATTTT. This encodes CASSPGMGWPQHF.

The chain recombines TRBV7-2 with TRBJ1-6; D is undetermined. Germline V gene sequence: CDR1 SGHTA, CDR2 FQGNSA. The CDR3 spans 15 residues. Trimming took 5 bases from V and 3 from J, leaving 11 bases between them. The CDR3 DNA reads TGTGCCAGCAGCCCCCGGCCAGGCTATAATTCACCCCTCCACTTT. This encodes CASSPRPGYNSPLHF.

The chain is built from TRBV5-1 and TRBJ1-6; D unresolved. With 4 bases removed from V and 5 bases from J, the gap between germline ends came to 13 bases. The CDR3 sequence is 15 residues long. Germline CDR1 is SGHRS and CDR2 is YFSETQ. The CDR3 DNA is TGCGCCAGCAGCCCCGGGCTTGGTGATAATTCACCCCTCCACTTT. Translation gives CASSPGLGDNSPLHF.

This clone has a single count. The chain recombines TRBV28 with TRBJ1-2; D gene unclear. CDR1 and CDR2 (germline): MDHEN, SYDVKM. The CDR3 covers 13 residues. Trimming cost V 5 bases and J 3 bases, with 10 bases left between them. This CDR3 is CASSPGGDYGYTF. CDR3 nucleotides: TGTGCCAGCAGTCCAGGTGGGGACTATGGCTACACCTTC.

V gene TRBV5-1 combines with J gene TRBJ2-7; no reliable D call. CDR1 and CDR2 (germline): SGHRS, YFSETQ. The CDR3 loop spans 11 amino acids. Deletions cut 4 bases from V and 2 bases from J, with 4 bases between. The CDR3 nucleotides are TGCGCCAGCAGCCGCCCCTACGAGCAGTACTTC. This gives the protein CASSRPYEQYF.